This T cell receptor (beta chain) was sequenced during a study of cytomegalovirus exposure and HLA in healthy donors. Study observations and caveats: TRBV6-2, TRBV6-3 and some other V segments were unresolvable in 87-base-pair reads. Upon later analysis, HLA-associated TCR beta chains proved more clonally expanded than other, equally common chains. In all likelihood, a cluster of highly shared sequence variants was a sequencing artifact.

In regard to this clone: Antigen: not known.

J was trimmed by 5 bases and V by 3 bases; bases with no gene match: 10. The CDR3 contains 17 residues. Germline V gene data show CDR1 as MDHEN and CDR2 as SYDVKM. The PCR employed 60 Vbeta primers together with 13 Jbeta primers. TCRdb's copy holds only in-frame clones and misses some; the assay was immunoSEQ multiplex PCR. The data show 200,000 to 250,000 clones, with 80% to 90% seen just once and about 3% held by the top ten. This clonotype was sampled from a man aged 25 to 45 in good health and CMV-seronegative. Sequencing was done on a sample of PBMCs. The chain recombines TRBV28 with TRBJ2-2, with TRBD2 matching 9 bases. Here the CDR3 reads CASSFRSLAGLTGELFF. The CDR3 DNA is TGTGCCAGCAGTTTCAGAAGCCTAGCGGGGTTAACCGGGGAGCTGTTTTTT. Drawing the rest from reference TRBV28 and TRBJ2-2, the complete variable domain is DVKVTQSSRYLVKRTGEKVFLECVQDMDHENMFWYRQDPGLGLRLIYFSYDVKMKEKGDIPEGYSVSREKKERFSLILESASTNQTSMYLCASSFRSLAGLTGELFFGEGSRLTVL.